The entry that follows covers one TCR beta chain sequence. Its antigen is unknown. Repertoires were generated with immunoSEQ multiplex PCR, while TCRdb's copy carries only in-frame clones and drops some. This table holds around 130,000 clones, about 91% found once. The data were obtained in a study of T cell responses to AZD1222 COVID-19 vaccine. Overall study results and limits: Spike-specific TCR breadth and depth rose after two AZD1222 doses.

CDR3 size: 15 residues. Trimming took 10 bases from V and 2 from J, leaving 20 bases between them. Germline V gene sequence: CDR1 MGHRA, CDR2 YSYEKL. This sequence was found in an adult in good health. Source: peripheral blood, taken on day 0 of AZD1222 vaccination. The gene calls are TRBV4-1 and TRBJ1-2, with D hard to call. The CDR3 protein is CATAIRATANYGYTF. In nucleotides, the CDR3 is TGCGCCACCGCGATACGGGCAACGGCGAACTATGGCTACACCTTC.